Below, one T cell receptor (beta chain) is given with its context. Antigen: not known. Whole-study findings and limits: Tumor memory CD4+ T cell TCR gene usage was found to cluster with blood and lymph node memory CD4+ cells and with lymph node naive CD4+ cells. Tumor Treg TCRs overlapped most with tumor naive CD4+ cells. The larger-cohort validation was restricted to a single TCR beta V-J rearrangement rather than whole repertoires.

TCRdb processed the 5' RACE reads anew with MiXCR; each CDR3 protein has one entry. Of some 31,000 distinct CDR3 sequences listed, about 26% are singletons. This clonotype was obtained from a female donor with breast cancer. Sequencing was performed on naive CD4+ T cells sorted from a lymph node. The subset was: naive CD4+ T cells, CD4+CD45RA+CD25-.

The CDR3 is CASSEGFRGSSYEQYF. Here the CDR3 DNA reads TGTGCCAGCAGTGAAGGGTTCAGGGGGAGCTCCTACGAGCAGTACTTC. V usage is TRBV2 and J usage is TRBJ2-7, with 7 bases aligning to TRBD1. Per the germline V gene, CDR1 is SNHLY and CDR2 is FYNNEI. Trimming removed 1 base from V and 0 bases from J; junction bases left unmatched: 6. CDR3 length equals 16 residues.